The sequence of this TCR beta chain was determined in a study of T cell repertoires in cytomegalovirus infection. Overall study: Evidence of both CMV infection and a matching HLA type came from public TCR beta signatures.

Whole-study results and caveats: Ex vivo responses were dominated by HLA-C-restricted CMV-specific TCR beta clonotypes.

TCRdb passed the reads through MiXCR, listing each CDR3 protein once. The repertoire holds about 740,000 distinct CDR3 sequences, with roughly 33% as singletons. This clonotype has just one count. Its antigen is currently unknown. J gave up 3 bases and V 7 bases, and 15 bases lay outside the gene matches. The CDR3 runs to 18 residues. Germline CDR1 and CDR2: MNHNY and SVGAGI (reference sequence). The sequences come from cultured PBMCs, collected from culture after CMV antigen stimulation. This sequence was found in a human donor in good health (CMV status not recorded). Some clones in this sample may be carry-over from other donors' samples. This chain connects TRBV6-6 to TRBJ2-7; 13 bases line up with TRBD2. The CDR3 region has the DNA TGTGCCAGCAAAAGAAGGACTAGCGGGAGTGGGGCTCACTACGAGCAGTACTTC. The encoded protein is CASKRRTSGSGAHYEQYF.